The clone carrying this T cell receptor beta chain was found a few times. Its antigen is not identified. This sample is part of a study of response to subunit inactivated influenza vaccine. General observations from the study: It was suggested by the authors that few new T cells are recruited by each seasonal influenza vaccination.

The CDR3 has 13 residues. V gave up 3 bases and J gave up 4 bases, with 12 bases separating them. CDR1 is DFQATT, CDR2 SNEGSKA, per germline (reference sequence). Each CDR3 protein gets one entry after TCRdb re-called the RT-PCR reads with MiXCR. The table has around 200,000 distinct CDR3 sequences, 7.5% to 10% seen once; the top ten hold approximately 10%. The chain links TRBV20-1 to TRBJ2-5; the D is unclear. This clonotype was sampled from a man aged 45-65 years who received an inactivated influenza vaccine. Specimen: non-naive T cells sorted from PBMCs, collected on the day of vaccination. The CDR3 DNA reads TGCAGTGCTAGCGTCCCGCCCTTAGAGACCCAGTACTTC. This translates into CSASVPPLETQYF.